This T cell receptor beta chain was retrieved from a study of T cell clonality in common variable immunodeficiency. Study findings and constraints: TCRbeta clonality was increased in CVID versus healthy controls.

Most patients and controls had Caucasian heritage. Clones were sequenced by immunoSEQ multiplex PCR, and TCRdb holds only the in-frame ones, with some missing. This sample has around 81,000 clones, each found more than once. CDR1 and CDR2 (germline): LGHNT, FRNRAP. J was trimmed by 2 bases and V by 4 bases; bases with no gene match: 3. The CDR3 has 15 amino acids. In this sample, this clone turned up many times. The antigen remains unidentified. Read coverage stops 3 residues before the CDR3 terminus; the germline J gene supplies the remainder. The genes are TRBV12-5 and TRBJ2-1; 9 nucleotides align to TRBD1. This receptor was identified in a person between 18 and 75 years old in good health. Sequences were obtained from peripheral blood mononuclear cells. Partial CDR3 DNA: TGTGCTAGTGGTTCGGGACAGGGACCCTACAATGAG. Translated, it gives CASGSGQGPYNE. From start to end, the CDR3 is CASGSGQGPYNEQFF.